A single sample gave rise to the 31 T cell receptor beta chains below, sequenced in a study of beta chain features in type 1 diabetes. Expressed TCRB transcripts were sequenced because the isolated RNA had all been reverse transcribed beforehand. Profiling relied on immunoSEQ multiplex PCR, and the TCRdb table lists in-frame clones only, not all of them. The sample has about 140,000 clones, 6.9% seen once. Sequencing was done on a sample of central memory CD4+ T cells from blood. These receptor sequences come from a woman between 25 and 40 years old in good health.

The CDR3 DNA reads TGTGCCAGCAGGGAAAGCGGGACGGGTAATGAAAAACTGTTTTTT. Amino acid sequence: CASRESGTGNEKLFF. V usage is TRBV6-6 and J usage is TRBJ1-4; possible D gene TRBD1, 5 bases. The V and J ends lost 6 bases and 4 bases respectively, with 15 bases between them. The CDR3 is 15 amino acids. Germline lookup yields CDR1 MNHNY and CDR2 SVGAGI (reference sequence).

V and J are TRBV21-1 and TRBJ2-3; TRBD2 is the table's D call and was not checked against the DNA. TRBV21-1 is designated a pseudogene. CDR3 length: 19 residues. CDR3 sequence (DNA): TGTGCCAGCAGCATGTCGGGGACTAGCGGGAGAGAGAGGACAGATACGCAGTATTTT. Translation gives CASSMSGTSGRERTDTQYF.

This clone was seen at least ten times. This rearrangement joins TRBV7-2 to TRBJ2-5; maybe TRBD2 (5 bases). This CDR3 is built from 14 residues. Trimming removed 1 base from V and 3 bases from J, with 9 bases in between. Germline-derived CDR1 and CDR2 are SGHTA and FQGNSA. Here the CDR3 reads CASSLEPGEETQYF. In DNA, the CDR3 is TGTGCCAGCAGCTTAGAACCCGGGGAAGAGACCCAGTACTTC.

This clone has more than one count but fewer than ten. The chain combines TRBV4-3 with TRBJ2-1; 12 positions match TRBD1. This CDR3 has 20 residues. The junction had 15 bases not matched to a gene; V was cut back by 0 bases and J by 6 bases. From germline, CDR1 is LGHNA and CDR2 YSLEER. CDR3 amino acids: CASSQEVPGTGGDSGNEQFF. CDR3 nucleotides: TGCGCCAGCAGCCAAGAAGTTCCCGGGACAGGGGGCGACTCGGGCAATGAGCAGTTCTTC.

V and J are TRBV30 and TRBJ2-3, with 8 bases that match TRBD1. The V segment lost 1 base and the J segment 4 bases; nucleotides outside the gene matches: 7. Germline V CDR1 and CDR2: GTSNPN, SVGIG (reference sequence). The CDR3 contains 15 residues. The CDR3 loop reads CAWSEGPTGADTQYF. Here the CDR3 DNA reads TGTGCCTGGAGTGAAGGGCCGACAGGGGCAGATACGCAGTATTTT.

The rearrangement joins TRBV7-2 to TRBJ2-1; TRBD2 agrees at 7 bases. CDR1 is SGHTA and CDR2 is FQGNSA in the germline V gene. The CDR3 loop spans 16 amino acids. Trimming removed 5 bases from V and 4 bases from J; junction bases left unmatched: 11. CDR3 coding DNA: TGTGCCAGCAGCACCATCGCCGGGACTACTTACAATGAGCAGTTCTTC. The encoded protein is CASSTIAGTTYNEQFF.

Ten or more counts support this clone. The chain is built from TRBV9 and TRBJ2-6; D remains unclear. The CDR3 has 15 amino acids. Germline V gene sequence: CDR1 SGDLS, CDR2 YYNGEE. The V gene lost 0 bases and the J gene lost 0 bases, with 4 bases spanning the gap. CDR3 DNA: TGTGCCAGCAGCGTAGGTAGCTCTGGGGCCAACGTCCTGACTTTC. Its translation is CASSVGSSGANVLTF.

This clone was recorded many times. A junction boundary mismatches the germline segment, possibly from a read error. This chain joins TRBV7-9 and TRBJ2-1, with TRBD2 matching 9 bases. The CDR3 length is 14 residues. Per the germline V gene, CDR1 is SEHNR and CDR2 is FQNEAQ (reference sequence). CDR3 residues: CASSIAGVVNEQFF. The CDR3 bases are TGTGCCAGCAGCATAGCGGGAGTGGTCAATGAGCAGTTCTTC.

This clone was detected a few times. The chain is built from TRBV2 and TRBJ2-1, with TRBD2 matching over 11 bases. Germline CDR1 is SNHLY and CDR2 is FYNNEI. CDR3 length: 15 residues. V was pared by 2 bases and J by 10 bases, with 7 bases of the junction left unmatched. CDR3: CASSELVAGGGEQFF. The CDR3 nucleotides are TGTGCCAGCAGTGAATTGGTAGCGGGAGGGGGAGAGCAGTTCTTC.

This clone was seen repeatedly, ten times or more. The rearrangement uses TRBV7-6 and TRBJ1-5; 7 nucleotides align to TRBD1. CDR3 length: 13 residues. Germline V gives CDR1 SGHVS, CDR2 FNYEAQ. Unmatched junction bases numbered 1, after V lost 3 bases and J lost 5 bases. The DNA for the CDR3 is TGTGCCAGCAGCTTGGGACAGTATCAGCCCCAGCATTTT. Translating it yields CASSLGQYQPQHF.

V usage is TRBV10-3 and J usage is TRBJ2-5; perhaps TRBD2 as D (5 bases). Germline assignment: CDR1 ENHRY and CDR2 SYGVKD. V was trimmed by 0 bases and J by 4 bases, leaving 12 bases between them. This CDR3 spans 15 amino acids. CDR3 sequence: CAISESEARRETQYF. Written as DNA, the CDR3 is TGTGCCATCAGTGAGTCGGAGGCTAGGAGAGAGACCCAGTACTTC.

This clone was found many times. This chain connects TRBV28 to TRBJ2-1, with D uncertain. The germline V gene has CDR1 MDHEN and CDR2 SYDVKM. Trimming left V 7 bases short and J 8 bases short, with 9 bases between. The CDR3 runs to 11 residues. The CDR3 coding sequence is TGTGCCAGCACCGGGTATGATGAGCAGTTCTTC. As protein: CASTGYDEQFF.

This chain links TRBV10-3 with TRBJ2-7, with D tentatively TRBD2 (6 bases). V lost 0 bases to trimming and J lost 4 bases, with 19 bases between them. CDR3 length: 17 amino acids. Germline V gene sequence: CDR1 ENHRY, CDR2 SYGVKD. The CDR3 reads CAISESPGLRGNYEQYF. CDR3 sequence (DNA): TGTGCCATCAGTGAGTCCCCCGGACTCCGCGGGAATTACGAGCAGTACTTC.

In its sample, this clone was seen a few times. The chain links TRBV7-2 to TRBJ1-5; D remains ambiguous. The CDR3 extends over 13 amino acids. CDR1 is SGHTA, CDR2 FQGNSA, per germline. Trimming removed 1 base at V and 6 bases at J, with 7 bases between. In DNA, the CDR3 is TGTGCCAGCAGCTTAGATTGGAGTCAGCCCCAGCATTTT. Amino acid sequence: CASSLDWSQPQHF.

Only a few counts were recorded for this clone. This chain connects TRBV6-4 to TRBJ2-1; no reliable D call. Germline CDR1 and CDR2: MRHNA and SNTAGT. The CDR3 extends over 12 amino acids. Between the trimmed V and J ends, which lost 6 bases and 6 bases, there was a span of 9 bases. CDR3 protein: CASRVASNEQFF. In nucleotides, the CDR3 is TGTGCCAGCAGGGTAGCAAGCAATGAGCAGTTCTTC.

A few counts support this clone. The chain links TRBV7-2 to TRBJ1-2; D not resolved. V lost 5 bases, J lost 3 bases, and 10 bases lay in between. Germline CDR1 is SGHTA and CDR2 is FQGNSA. CDR3 length equals 13 residues. The CDR3 is CASSVDGDYGYTF. The CDR3 DNA reads TGTGCCAGCAGCGTAGACGGAGACTATGGCTACACCTTC.

This clone was observed a few times. The genes are TRBV14 and TRBJ1-1, with D possibly being TRBD1 (6 bases). The CDR3 has 13 amino acids. V lost 9 bases, J lost 1 base, and 12 bases lay in between. CDR1 and CDR2 (germline): SGHDN, FVKESK. As DNA, the CDR3 is TGTGCCAGTAAGCGGGGACAGAACACTGAAGCTTTCTTT. Translating it yields CASKRGQNTEAFF.

This clone was counted only a few times. This chain joins TRBV2 and TRBJ2-1; 7 nucleotides line up with TRBD1. This CDR3 comprises 13 residues. Germline CDR1 is SNHLY and CDR2 is FYNNEI. The J segment lost 3 bases and the V segment lost 4 bases, leaving 0 bases of the junction unmatched. The CDR3 DNA is TGTGCCAGCAGTGGACAGGGCTACAATGAGCAGTTCTTC. Its translation is CASSGQGYNEQFF.

This clone was picked up many times. The J gene is TRBJ2-1, the V gene TRBV5-1; tentative D call: TRBD1 (5 bases). V lost 7 bases, J lost 4 bases, and 9 bases lay in between. Per germline, CDR1 SGHRS and CDR2 YFSETQ. This CDR3 has 12 residues. The CDR3 nucleotides read TGCGCCAGCTACAGGTCTTACAATGAGCAGTTCTTC. Translated: CASYRSYNEQFF. Full variable domain (outside the CDR3, taken from reference TRBV5-1 and TRBJ2-1): KAGVTQTPRYLIKTRGQQVTLSCSPISGHRSVSWYQQTPGQGLQFLFEYFSETQRNKGNFPGRFSGRQFSNSRSEMNVSTLELGDSALYLCASYRSYNEQFFGPGTRLTVL.

The rearrangement links TRBV19 to TRBJ2-2, with a tentative D call TRBD1 (6 bases). Germline V gives CDR1 LNHDA, CDR2 SQIVND (reference sequence). The CDR3 covers 15 residues. The V gene lost 6 bases and the J gene lost 4 bases, with 15 bases spanning the gap. CDR3 residues: CASRPGHGSTGELFF. The CDR3 DNA sequence: TGTGCCAGTAGGCCGGGACATGGATCCACCGGGGAGCTGTTTTTT.

The chain links TRBV2 to TRBJ1-2; D not certain. The germline V gene has CDR1 SNHLY and CDR2 FYNNEI. The CDR3 consists of 14 residues. The V end was cut by 8 bases, the J end by 4 bases, with 17 bases between. For the CDR3, the DNA is TGTGCCAGCCACCTAACCAGCGCGTCCTATGGCTACACCTTC. This encodes CASHLTSASYGYTF. The full variable domain, its missing parts supplied by reference TRBV2 and TRBJ1-2, is EPEVTQTPSHQVTQMGQEVILRCVPISNHLYFYWYRQILGQKVEFLVSFYNNEISEKSEIFDDQFSVERPDGSNFTLKIRSTKLEDSAMYFCASHLTSASYGYTFGSGTRLTVV.

The chain uses TRBV5-5 and TRBJ2-4; TRBD1 matches at 10 bases. The trim removed 1 base at V and 8 bases at J, leaving 6 bases unmatched. The germline CDR1 and CDR2 sequences are SGHKS and YYEKEE (reference sequence). The CDR3 contains 15 residues. CDR3 protein: CASSLRGTGEYIQYF. In nucleotides, the CDR3 is TGTGCCAGCAGCTTGCGCGGGACAGGGGAGTACATTCAGTACTTC.

This clone was seen only a few times. The CDR3 loop is CASRRTSGSLIEQYF. CDR3 nucleotide sequence: TGTGCCAGCAGGAGGACTAGCGGGAGTCTGATCGAGCAGTACTTC. This rearrangement joins TRBV28 to TRBJ2-7, with 13 positions matching TRBD2. This CDR3 is 15 amino acids long. The V gene's germline CDR1 is MDHEN and CDR2 SYDVKM. Trimming cost V 6 bases and J 6 bases; bases outside gene matches: 8.

This rearrangement joins TRBV7-3 to TRBJ2-5, with a possible D match to TRBD1 (7 bases). CDR1 and CDR2 (germline): SGHTA, FQGTGA. V gave up 2 bases and J gave up 1 base, with 11 bases separating them. The CDR3 sequence is 15 residues long. The CDR3 here is CASSLGQGGQETQYF. CDR3 coding DNA: TGTGCCAGCAGCTTAGGGCAGGGGGGCCAAGAGACCCAGTACTTC.

This chain connects TRBV28 to TRBJ2-7; possible D gene TRBD1, 5 bases. The germline gives CDR1 MDHEN, CDR2 SYDVKM. V was clipped by 6 bases and J by 7 bases, with 16 bases between them. This CDR3 is built from 13 residues. The CDR3 coding sequence is TGTGCCAGCAGCGAACAGCTCCCAGGGGAGCAGTACTTC. Translated, it gives CASSEQLPGEQYF.

V is TRBV25-1 and J is TRBJ2-2, with D possibly being TRBD2 (6 bases). The CDR3 is made up of 15 amino acids. Trimming stripped 3 bases from V and 1 base from J, with 9 bases between. Germline CDR1 and CDR2: MGHDK and SYGVNS. The CDR3, as DNA: TGTGCCAGCAGTGACCTTAGCGGGAACACCGGGGAGCTGTTTTTT. Its translation is CASSDLSGNTGELFF.

The chain is built from TRBV6-6 and TRBJ2-3; D gene ambiguous. With 2 bases removed from V and 1 base from J, the gap between germline ends came to 13 bases. The CDR3 length is 16 residues. Germline V CDR1 and CDR2: MNHNY, SVGAGI (reference sequence). The CDR3 sequence is CASSYQARSGTDTQYF. CDR3 in DNA: TGTGCCAGCAGTTACCAGGCCCGATCGGGCACAGATACGCAGTATTTT.

This clone has a handful of counts. The chain is built from TRBV28 and TRBJ2-7; the match to TRBD2 covers 11 bases. Germline-derived CDR1 and CDR2 are MDHEN and SYDVKM. CDR3 length: 15 amino acids. The J segment lost 6 bases and the V segment lost 2 bases, leaving 6 bases of the junction unmatched. DNA for the CDR3: TGTGCCAGCAGTTTACATCGTACTAGCGGGAGCGAGCAGTACTTC. This sequence encodes CASSLHRTSGSEQYF.

This clone occurred many times. This chain uses TRBV18 with TRBJ2-1; TRBD1 might be the D (6 bases). The CDR3 loop spans 17 amino acids. Trimming took 1 base from V and 7 from J, leaving 20 bases between them. Germline V CDR1 and CDR2: KGHSH, LQKENI. CDR3 nucleotide sequence: TGTGCCAGCTCACCACGCGGTGCCCAGGGGCCCAAGAATGAGCAGTTCTTC. Encoded protein: CASSPRGAQGPKNEQFF.

The V gene is TRBV30, the J gene TRBJ1-3; 8 nucleotides agree with TRBD1. V dropped 3 bases and J dropped 3; count of bases not matched to a gene: 7. CDR1 is GTSNPN and CDR2 is SVGIG in the germline V gene (reference sequence). The CDR3 runs 15 residues. The CDR3 nucleotides read TGTGCCTGGAGCCGACAGGGGAATTATGGAAACACCATATATTTT. It codes for CAWSRQGNYGNTIYF.

V gene TRBV7-9 combines with J gene TRBJ1-5; 8 positions agree with TRBD1. The germline V gene has CDR1 SEHNR and CDR2 FQNEAQ (reference sequence). V dropped 5 bases and J dropped 6; count of bases not matched to a gene: 12. This CDR3 region has 16 residues. CDR3 in amino acids: CASSPTGAGGRQPQHF. The CDR3 DNA reads as TGTGCCAGCAGCCCCACGGGGGCAGGGGGCCGTCAGCCCCAGCATTTT.